Sequencing of this T cell receptor (beta chain) was carried out in a study of blood T cell repertoires in COVID-19. Assay used: immunoSEQ multiplex PCR; TCRdb lists only in-frame clones, some missing. The sample holds fewer than 250,000 clones, around 84% seen once. Enrolled during active infection, Seattle patients were then followed longitudinally. The CDR3 runs 13 residues. Looked up from germline, CDR1 is SGHTA and CDR2 is FQGNSA. Germline trimming cut 5 bases from V and 4 bases from J; bases unmatched to any gene: 4. This receptor was taken from a woman of 80 years or more with COVID-19, enrolled during active disease. The specimen sequenced was peripheral blood. The chain recombines TRBV7-2 with TRBJ1-2, with TRBD1 identical over 7 bases. The CDR3 DNA is TGTGCCAGCAGCATAGGGGGCGCCTATGGCTACACCTTC. Its protein product is CASSIGGAYGYTF.